This T cell receptor beta chain is drawn from a study of blood T cell repertoires in COVID-19. Study-wide background: The United States, Italy and Spain supplied acute and convalescent COVID-19 samples. The analysed material was cDNA or gDNA that came from T cells, B-cell-depleted T cells, or PBMCs.

Authors' methods: Nucleated cell number was recorded as an estimate derived from reference gene primer amplification. TCRdb's table, derived via immunoSEQ multiplex PCR, lists solely in-frame clones and lacks some. The D gene and trimming were derived from the DNA, and the V and J assignments and clone size from that table. Of roughly 200,000 clones in the sample, around 90% are singletons; the top ten hold around 1.4%. The V gene end was trimmed by 4 bases and the J gene end by 1 base; junction bases not matched to a gene: 7. The CDR3 has 16 residues. Germline CDR1 reads SGHDT; CDR2 reads YYEEEE. This clone was counted only a few times.

The rearrangement uses TRBV5-6 and TRBJ1-5, with 8 bases aligning to TRBD1. The TCR originated in a man between 18 and 35 years old with active or convalescent COVID-19. The specimen was peripheral blood. In DNA, the CDR3 is TGTGCCAGCAGCACCCTGACAGGGGCCAGCAATCAGCCCCAGCATTTT. Amino acids: CASSTLTGASNQPQHF.